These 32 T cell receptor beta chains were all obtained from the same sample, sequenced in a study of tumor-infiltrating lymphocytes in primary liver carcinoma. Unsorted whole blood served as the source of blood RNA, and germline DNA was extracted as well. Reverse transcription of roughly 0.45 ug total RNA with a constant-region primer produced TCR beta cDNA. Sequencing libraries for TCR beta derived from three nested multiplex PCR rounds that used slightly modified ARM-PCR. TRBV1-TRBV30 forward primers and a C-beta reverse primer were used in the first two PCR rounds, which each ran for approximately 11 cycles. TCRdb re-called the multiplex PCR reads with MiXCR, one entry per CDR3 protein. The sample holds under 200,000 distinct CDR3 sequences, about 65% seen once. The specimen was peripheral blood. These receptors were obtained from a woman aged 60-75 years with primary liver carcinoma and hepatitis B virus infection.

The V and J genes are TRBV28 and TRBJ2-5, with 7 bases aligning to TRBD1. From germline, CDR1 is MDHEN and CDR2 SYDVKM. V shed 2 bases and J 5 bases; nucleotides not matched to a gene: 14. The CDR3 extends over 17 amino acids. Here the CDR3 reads CASSLIGPQGSQETQYF. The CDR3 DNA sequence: TGTGCCAGCAGTTTAATTGGGCCACAGGGGTCCCAGGAGACCCAGTACTTC.

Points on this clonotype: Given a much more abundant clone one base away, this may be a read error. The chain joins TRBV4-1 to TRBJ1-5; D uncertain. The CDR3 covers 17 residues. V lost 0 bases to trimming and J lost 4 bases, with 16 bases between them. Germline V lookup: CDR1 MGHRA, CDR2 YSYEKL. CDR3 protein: CASSQEGSRALNQPQHF. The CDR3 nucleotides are TGCGCCAGCAGCCAAGAAGGGTCTAGGGCCCTGAATCAGCCCCAGCATTTT.

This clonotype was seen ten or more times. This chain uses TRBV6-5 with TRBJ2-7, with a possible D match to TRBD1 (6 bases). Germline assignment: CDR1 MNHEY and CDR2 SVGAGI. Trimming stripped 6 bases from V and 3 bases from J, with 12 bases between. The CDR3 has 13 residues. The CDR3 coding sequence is TGTGCCAGCAGCCTAGGACAGTTCTACGAGCAGTACTTC. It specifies CASSLGQFYEQYF.

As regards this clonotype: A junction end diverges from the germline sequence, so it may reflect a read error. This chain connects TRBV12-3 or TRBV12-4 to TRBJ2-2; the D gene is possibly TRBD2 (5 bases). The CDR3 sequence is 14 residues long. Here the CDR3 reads CASSLGSPTGEQFF. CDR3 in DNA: TGTGCCAGCAGTTTGGGCAGTCCCACCGGGGAGCAGTTTTTT.

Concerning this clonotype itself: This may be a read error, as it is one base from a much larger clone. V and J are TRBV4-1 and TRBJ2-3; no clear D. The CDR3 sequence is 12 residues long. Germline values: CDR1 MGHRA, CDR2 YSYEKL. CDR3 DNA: TGCACCAGCAGCCAAATCGCAGATACGCAGTATTTT. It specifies CTSSQIADTQYF.

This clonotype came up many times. As DNA, the CDR3 is TGTGCCAGCAGCTTAGATCTCCCTAGCGGGACGGGTCACGAGCAGTACTTC. The encoded protein is CASSLDLPSGTGHEQYF. V usage is TRBV11-2 and J usage is TRBJ2-7, with 9 bases lining up with TRBD2. Germline trimming cut 0 bases from V and 5 bases from J; bases unmatched to any gene: 11. The CDR3 runs to 17 residues. Per germline, CDR1 SGHAT and CDR2 FQNNGV.

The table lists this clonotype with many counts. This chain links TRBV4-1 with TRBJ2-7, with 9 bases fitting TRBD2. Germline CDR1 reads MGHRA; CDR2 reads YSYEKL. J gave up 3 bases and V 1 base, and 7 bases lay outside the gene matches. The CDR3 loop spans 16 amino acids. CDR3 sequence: CASSQVASGAYYEQYF. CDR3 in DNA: TGCGCCAGCAGCCAAGTCGCTAGCGGGGCATACTACGAGCAGTACTTC.

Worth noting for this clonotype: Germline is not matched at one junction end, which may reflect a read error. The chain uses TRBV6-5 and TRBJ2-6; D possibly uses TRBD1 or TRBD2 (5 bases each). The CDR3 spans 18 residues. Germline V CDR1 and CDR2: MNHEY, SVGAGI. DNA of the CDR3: TGTGCCAGCTGTCCAAACCGGGACGTCGGTTCTGGGTCCAACGTCCTGACTTTC. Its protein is CASCPNRDVGSGSNVLTF.

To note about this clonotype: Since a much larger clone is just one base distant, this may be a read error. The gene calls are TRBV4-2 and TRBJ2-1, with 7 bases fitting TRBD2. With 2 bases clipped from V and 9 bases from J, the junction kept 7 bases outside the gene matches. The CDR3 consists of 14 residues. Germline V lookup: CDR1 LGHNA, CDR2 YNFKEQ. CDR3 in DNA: TGTGCCAGCAGCCAAACGGGACTAAACACTGAGCAGTTCTTC. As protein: CASSQTGLNTEQFF.

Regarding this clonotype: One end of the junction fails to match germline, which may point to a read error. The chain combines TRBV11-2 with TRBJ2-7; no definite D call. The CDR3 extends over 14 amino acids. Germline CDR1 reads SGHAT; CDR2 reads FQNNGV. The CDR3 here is CASSLARVSYEQCF. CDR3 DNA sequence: TGTGCCAGCAGCTTAGCTCGGGTCTCCTATGAGCAGTGCTTC.

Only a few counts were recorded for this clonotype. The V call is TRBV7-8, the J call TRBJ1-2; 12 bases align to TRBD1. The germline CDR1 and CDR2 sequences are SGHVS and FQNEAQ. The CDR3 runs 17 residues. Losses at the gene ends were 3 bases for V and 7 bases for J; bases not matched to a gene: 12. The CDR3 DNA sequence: TGTGCCAGCAGCTTGCGGGACAGGGGGCTTTCGGAAGTTGGCTACACCTTC. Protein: CASSLRDRGLSEVGYTF.

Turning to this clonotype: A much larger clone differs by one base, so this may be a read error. The CDR3 nucleotides are TGTGCCAGCAGCTCACGGACTAGCGGGAGTATCCCAGATACGCAGTATTTT. This sequence encodes CASSSRTSGSIPDTQYF. The chain uses TRBV7-8 and TRBJ2-3; 13 bases are a match to TRBD2. This CDR3 is built from 17 residues. Unmatched junction bases numbered 8, after V lost 4 bases and J lost 4 bases. The germline gives CDR1 SGHVS, CDR2 FQNEAQ.

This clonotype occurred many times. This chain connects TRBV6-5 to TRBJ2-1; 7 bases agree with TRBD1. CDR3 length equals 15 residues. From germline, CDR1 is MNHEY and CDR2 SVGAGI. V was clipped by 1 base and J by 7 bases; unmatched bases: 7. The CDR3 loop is CASSYLTGRRNEQFF. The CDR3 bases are TGTGCCAGCAGTTACTTGACAGGGAGAAGGAATGAGCAGTTCTTC.

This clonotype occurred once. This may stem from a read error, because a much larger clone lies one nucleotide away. The CDR3 protein is CASSHPGRYEQYF. DNA for the CDR3: TGCGCCAGCAGCCACCCGGGACGGTACGAGCAGTACTTC. The chain uses TRBV4-1 and TRBJ2-7, with D perhaps being TRBD1 or TRBD2 (5 bases each). The CDR3 contains 13 residues. Germline CDR1 and CDR2: MGHRA and YSYEKL. Trimming stripped 3 bases from V and 4 bases from J, with 10 bases between.

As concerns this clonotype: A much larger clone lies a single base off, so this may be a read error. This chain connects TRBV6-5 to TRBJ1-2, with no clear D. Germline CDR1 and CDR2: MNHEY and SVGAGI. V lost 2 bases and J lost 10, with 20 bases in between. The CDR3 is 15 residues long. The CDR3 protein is CASSYEGEGRRAYTF. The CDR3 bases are TGTGCCAGCAGTTACGAGGGCGAGGGCCGAAGGGCCTACACCTTC.

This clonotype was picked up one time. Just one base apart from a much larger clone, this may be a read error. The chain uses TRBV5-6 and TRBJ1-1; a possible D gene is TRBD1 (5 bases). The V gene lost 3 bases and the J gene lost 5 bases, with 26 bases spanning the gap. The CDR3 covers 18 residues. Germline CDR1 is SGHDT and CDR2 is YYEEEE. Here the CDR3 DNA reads TGTGCCAGCAGCTGGTGGTCGGGGCAGAGAAGGAGGAGGACTGAAGCTTTCTTT. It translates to CASSWWSGQRRRRTEAFF.

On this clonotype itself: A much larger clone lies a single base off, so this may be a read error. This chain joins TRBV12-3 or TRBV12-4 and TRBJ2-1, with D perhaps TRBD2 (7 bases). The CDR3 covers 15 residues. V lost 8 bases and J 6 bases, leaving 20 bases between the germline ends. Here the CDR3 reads CASHLGGLNCNEQFF. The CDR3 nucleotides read TGTGCCAGCCACCTGGGGGGGCTGAACTGCAATGAGCAGTTCTTC.

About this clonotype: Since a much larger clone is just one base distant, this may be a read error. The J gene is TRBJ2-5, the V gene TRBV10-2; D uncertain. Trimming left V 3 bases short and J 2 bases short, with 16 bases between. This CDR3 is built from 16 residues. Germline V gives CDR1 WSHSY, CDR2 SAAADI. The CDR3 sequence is CASSDSPRWSQETQYF. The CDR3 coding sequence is TGCGCCAGCAGTGACTCCCCCAGGTGGTCGCAAGAGACCCAGTACTTC.

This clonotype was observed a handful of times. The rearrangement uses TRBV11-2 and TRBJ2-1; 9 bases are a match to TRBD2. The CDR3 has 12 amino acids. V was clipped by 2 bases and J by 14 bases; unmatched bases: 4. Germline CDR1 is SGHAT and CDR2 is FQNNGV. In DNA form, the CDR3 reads TGTGCCAGCAGCTTACAGCTAGCGGGAAAGTTCTTC. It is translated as CASSLQLAGKFF.

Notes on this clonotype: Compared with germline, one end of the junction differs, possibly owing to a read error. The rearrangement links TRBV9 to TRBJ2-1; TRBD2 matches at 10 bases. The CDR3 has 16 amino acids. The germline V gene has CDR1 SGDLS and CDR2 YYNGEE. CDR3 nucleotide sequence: TGTGCCAGTAGCGATTTAGCGGGGGGCTCCTACAATGAGCGGTTCTTC. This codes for CASSDLAGGSYNERFF.

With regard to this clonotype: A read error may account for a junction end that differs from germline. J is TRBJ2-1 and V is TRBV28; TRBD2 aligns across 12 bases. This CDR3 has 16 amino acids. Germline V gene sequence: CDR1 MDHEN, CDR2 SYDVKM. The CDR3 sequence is CVSSELAGGSYNEQFF. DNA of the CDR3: TGTGTCAGCAGTGAGCTAGCGGGAGGGTCCTACAATGAGCAGTTCTTC.

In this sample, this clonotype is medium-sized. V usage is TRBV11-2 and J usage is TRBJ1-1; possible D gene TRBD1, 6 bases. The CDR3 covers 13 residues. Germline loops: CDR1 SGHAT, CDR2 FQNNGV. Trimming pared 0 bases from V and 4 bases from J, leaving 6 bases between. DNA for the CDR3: TGTGCCAGCAGCTTAGAAGGGGGCACTGAAGCTTTCTTT. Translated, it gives CASSLEGGTEAFF. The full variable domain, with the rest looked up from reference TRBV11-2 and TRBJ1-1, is EAGVAQSPRYKIIEKRQSVAFWCNPISGHATLYWYQQILGQGPKLLIQFQNNGVVDDSQLPKDRFSAERLKGVDSTLKIQPAKLEDSAVYLCASSLEGGTEAFFGQGTRLTVV.

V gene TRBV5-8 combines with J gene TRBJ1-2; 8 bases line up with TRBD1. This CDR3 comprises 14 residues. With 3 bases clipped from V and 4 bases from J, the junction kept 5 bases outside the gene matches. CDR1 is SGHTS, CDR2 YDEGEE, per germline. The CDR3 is CASSSTGVFYGYTF. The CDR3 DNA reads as TGTGCCAGCAGCTCGACAGGGGTATTCTATGGCTACACCTTC.

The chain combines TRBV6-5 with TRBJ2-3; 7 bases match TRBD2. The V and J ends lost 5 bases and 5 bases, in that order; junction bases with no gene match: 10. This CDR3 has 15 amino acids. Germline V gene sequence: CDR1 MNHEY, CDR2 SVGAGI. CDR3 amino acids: CASSHSGIRLDTQYF. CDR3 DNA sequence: TGTGCCAGCAGTCACAGCGGGATTAGGTTAGATACGCAGTATTTT.

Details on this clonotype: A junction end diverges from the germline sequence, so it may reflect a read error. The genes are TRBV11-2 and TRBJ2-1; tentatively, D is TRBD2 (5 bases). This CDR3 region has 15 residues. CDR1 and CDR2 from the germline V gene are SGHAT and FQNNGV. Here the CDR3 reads CATSFTSGRYNEKFF. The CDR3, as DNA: TGTGCCACCAGCTTCACTAGTGGAAGGTACAATGAGAAGTTCTTC.

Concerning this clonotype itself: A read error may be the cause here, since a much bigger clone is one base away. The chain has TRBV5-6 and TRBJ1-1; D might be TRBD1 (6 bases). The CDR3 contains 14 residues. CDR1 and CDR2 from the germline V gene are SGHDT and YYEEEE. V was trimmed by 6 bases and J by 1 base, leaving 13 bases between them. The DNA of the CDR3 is TGTGCCAGCATCTCTTGGACAGAGAACACTGAAGCTTTCTTT. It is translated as CASISWTENTEAFF.

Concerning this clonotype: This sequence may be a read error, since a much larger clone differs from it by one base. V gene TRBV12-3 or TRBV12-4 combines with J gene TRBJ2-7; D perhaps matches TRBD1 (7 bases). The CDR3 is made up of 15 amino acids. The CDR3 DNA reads TGTGCCAGCAGTCCCGGGCCAGGGGGGTCCTACGAGCTGTACTTC. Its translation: CASSPGPGGSYELYF.

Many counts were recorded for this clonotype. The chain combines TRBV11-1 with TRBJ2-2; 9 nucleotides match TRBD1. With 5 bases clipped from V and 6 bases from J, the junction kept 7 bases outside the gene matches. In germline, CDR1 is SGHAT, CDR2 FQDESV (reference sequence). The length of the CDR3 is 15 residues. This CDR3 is CASSAQGAGAGELFF. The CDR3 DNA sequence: TGTGCCAGCAGCGCACAGGGGGCGGGCGCCGGGGAGCTGTTTTTT.

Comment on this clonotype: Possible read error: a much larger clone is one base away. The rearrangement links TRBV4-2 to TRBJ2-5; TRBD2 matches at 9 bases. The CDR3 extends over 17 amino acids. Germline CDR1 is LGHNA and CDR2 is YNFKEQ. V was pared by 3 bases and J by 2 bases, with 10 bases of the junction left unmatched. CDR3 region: CASSHDLAGGWQETQYF. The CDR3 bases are TGTGCCAGCAGCCATGATCTGGCGGGAGGGTGGCAAGAGACCCAGTACTTC.

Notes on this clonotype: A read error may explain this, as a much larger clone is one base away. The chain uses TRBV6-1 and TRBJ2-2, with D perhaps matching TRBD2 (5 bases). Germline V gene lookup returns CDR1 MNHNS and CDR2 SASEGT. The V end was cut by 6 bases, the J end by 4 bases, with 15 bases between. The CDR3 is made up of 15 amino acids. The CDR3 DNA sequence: TGTGCCAGCAGGACCGGGATGGCGGCCACCGGGGAGCTGTTTTTT. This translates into CASRTGMAATGELFF.

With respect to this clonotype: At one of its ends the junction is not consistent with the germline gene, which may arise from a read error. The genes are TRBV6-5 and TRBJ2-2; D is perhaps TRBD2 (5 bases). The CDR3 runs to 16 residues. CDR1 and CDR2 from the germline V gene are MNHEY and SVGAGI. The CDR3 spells CASSSLRHANTGELFF. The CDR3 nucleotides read TGTGCCAGCAGTTCTCTGCGGCACGCGAACACCGGGGAGCTGTTTTTC.

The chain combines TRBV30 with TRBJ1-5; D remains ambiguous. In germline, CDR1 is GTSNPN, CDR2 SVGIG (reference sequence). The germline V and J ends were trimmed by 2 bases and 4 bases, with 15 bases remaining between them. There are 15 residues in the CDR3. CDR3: CAWSFLGDRNQPQHF. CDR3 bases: TGTGCCTGGAGTTTTCTCGGGGATAGGAATCAGCCCCAGCATTTT.